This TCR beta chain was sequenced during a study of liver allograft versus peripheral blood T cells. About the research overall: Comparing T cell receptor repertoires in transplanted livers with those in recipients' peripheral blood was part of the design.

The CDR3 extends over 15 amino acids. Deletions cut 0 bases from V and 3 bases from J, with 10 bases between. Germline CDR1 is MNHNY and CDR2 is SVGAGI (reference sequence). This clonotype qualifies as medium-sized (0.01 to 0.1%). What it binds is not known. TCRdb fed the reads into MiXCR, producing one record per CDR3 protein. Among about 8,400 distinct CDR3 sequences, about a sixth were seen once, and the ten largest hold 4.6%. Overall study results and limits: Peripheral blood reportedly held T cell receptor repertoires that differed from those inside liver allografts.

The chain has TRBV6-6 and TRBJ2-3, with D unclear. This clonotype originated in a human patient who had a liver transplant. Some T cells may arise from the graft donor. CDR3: CASSYSKVFTDTQYF. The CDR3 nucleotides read TGTGCCAGCAGTTACTCGAAAGTGTTTACAGATACGCAGTATTTT.